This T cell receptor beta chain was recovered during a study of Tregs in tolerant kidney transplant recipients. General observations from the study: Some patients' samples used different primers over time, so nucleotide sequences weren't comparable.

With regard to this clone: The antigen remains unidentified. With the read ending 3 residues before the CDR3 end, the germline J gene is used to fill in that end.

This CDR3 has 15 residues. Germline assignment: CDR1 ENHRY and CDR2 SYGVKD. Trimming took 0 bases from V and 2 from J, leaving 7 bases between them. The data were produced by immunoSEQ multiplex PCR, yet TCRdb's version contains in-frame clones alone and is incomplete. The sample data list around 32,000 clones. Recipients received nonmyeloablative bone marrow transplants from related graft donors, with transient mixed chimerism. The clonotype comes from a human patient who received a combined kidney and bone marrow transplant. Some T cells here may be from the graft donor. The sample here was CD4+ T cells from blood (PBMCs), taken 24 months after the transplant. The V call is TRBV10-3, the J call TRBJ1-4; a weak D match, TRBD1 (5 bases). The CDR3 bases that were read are TGTGCCATCAGTGAGTCGAGGGGTACTAATGAAAAA. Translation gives CAISESRGTNEK. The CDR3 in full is CAISESRGTNEKLFF.